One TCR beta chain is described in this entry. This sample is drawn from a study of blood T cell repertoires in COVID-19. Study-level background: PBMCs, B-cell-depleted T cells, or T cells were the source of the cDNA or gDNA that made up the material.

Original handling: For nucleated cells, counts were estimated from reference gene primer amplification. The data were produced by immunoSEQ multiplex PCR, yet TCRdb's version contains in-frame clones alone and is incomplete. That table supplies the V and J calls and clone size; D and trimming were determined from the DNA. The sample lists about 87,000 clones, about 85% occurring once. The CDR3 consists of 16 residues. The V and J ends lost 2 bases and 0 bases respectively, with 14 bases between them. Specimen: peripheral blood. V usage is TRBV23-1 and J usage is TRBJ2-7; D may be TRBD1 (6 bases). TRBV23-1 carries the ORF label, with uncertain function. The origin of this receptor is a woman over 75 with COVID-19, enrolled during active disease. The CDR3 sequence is CASSQVSGTYSYEQYF. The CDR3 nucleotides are TGCGCCAGCAGTCAAGTTTCCGGGACATACTCCTACGAGCAGTACTTC.